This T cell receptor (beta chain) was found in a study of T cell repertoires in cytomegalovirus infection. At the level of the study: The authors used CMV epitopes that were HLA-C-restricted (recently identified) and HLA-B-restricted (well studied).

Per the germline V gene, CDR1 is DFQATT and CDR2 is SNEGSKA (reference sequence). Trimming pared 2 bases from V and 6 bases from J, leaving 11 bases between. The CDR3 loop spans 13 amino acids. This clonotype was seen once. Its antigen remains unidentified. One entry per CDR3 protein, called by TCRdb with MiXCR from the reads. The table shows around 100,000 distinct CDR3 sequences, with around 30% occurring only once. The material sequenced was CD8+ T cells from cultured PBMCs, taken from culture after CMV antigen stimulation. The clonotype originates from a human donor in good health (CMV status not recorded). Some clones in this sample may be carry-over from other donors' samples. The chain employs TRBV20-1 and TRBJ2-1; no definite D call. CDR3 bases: TGCAGTGCTAGACGCTTAGACGGCAATGAGCAGTTCTTC. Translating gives CSARRLDGNEQFF.